This T cell receptor beta chain comes out of a study of molecular identifiers for immune sequencing clone quantification. Turning to the study itself: In replicates, RNA from roughly 21,000 or 96,000 naive CD8 cells was divided five ways and four parts were sequenced.

Libraries of naive CD8 cells were prepared from around 20,000 to 990,000 sorted cells using 10%, 30% or 50% RNA. Sorting captured naive CD8 T cells as CD8+CD4-CCR7+CD45RA+. Listed TCR primers and previously described methods were used for bulk TCR libraries. MiXCR, run by TCRdb on the PCR reads, gives a single entry per CDR3 protein. The data show about 640,000 distinct CDR3 sequences, with 15% to 20% seen just once and roughly 0.9% held by the top ten. This clonotype was observed a handful of times. The CDR3 loop spans 16 amino acids. Germline V CDR1 and CDR2: SGHAT, FQNNGV. V was trimmed by 5 bases and J by 0 bases, leaving 15 bases between them.

This TCR derives from a human donor in good health. Some libraries in this study had Jurkat cell RNA spiked in. V is TRBV11-2 and J is TRBJ2-3; no firm D call. The sequenced material came from naive CD8+ T cells from blood, with Jurkat cell RNA spiked in. The subset is: FACS-sorted CD8+CD4-CCR7+CD45RA+ naive T cells. CDR3 DNA: TGTGCCAGCAGCGGCCACCACCCCGCTAGCACAGATACGCAGTATTTT. Protein: CASSGHHPASTDTQYF.